This T cell receptor (beta chain) came from a study of T cell responses to AZD1222 COVID-19 vaccine. Germline V gives CDR1 KGHSH, CDR2 LQKENI. The V gene lost 3 bases and the J gene lost 15 bases, with 21 bases spanning the gap. The CDR3 has 15 residues. Whole-study results and caveats: Reports indicate that nearly half of spike-specific TCRs are directed at unmutated variant regions. Dominant at 160-218 and 743-854, vaccine-associated CD4 TCRs also spanned spike.

This clone was observed a single time. The antigen is unknown. The repertoire was sequenced with immunoSEQ multiplex PCR; TCRdb's copy has only in-frame clones and lacks some. The sample contains about 160,000 clones, more than 75% of which appear only once. This specimen was peripheral blood, taken 28 days after the second AZD1222 dose. The V gene is TRBV18, the J gene TRBJ1-6; no clear D. This receptor was taken from an adult who received the AZD1222 COVID-19 vaccine. The CDR3 region is CASSPWSGEGVDLHF. The CDR3 DNA reads as TGTGCCAGCTCACCCTGGTCCGGGGAGGGAGTGGACCTCCACTTT.